The 17 T cell receptor beta chains presented below share a single source sample, sequenced in a study of T cell repertoires in ileal Crohn's disease. Assay used: immunoSEQ multiplex PCR; TCRdb lists only in-frame clones, some missing. The sample has 900 or so clones; around 84% are singletons. Time point specified: proximal margin of the surgical specimen (macroscopically non-inflamed). The sample taken for sequencing was ileal tissue. These TCRs come from an adult with Crohn's disease.

This chain uses TRBV29-1 with TRBJ1-3; tentatively, D is TRBD1 (6 bases). V was trimmed by 4 bases and J by 4 bases, leaving 14 bases between them. CDR1 and CDR2 (germline): SQVTM, ANQGSEA. This CDR3 has 14 amino acids. This CDR3 reads CSVAWGAGGNTIYF. In DNA, the CDR3 is TGCAGCGTTGCATGGGGGGCAGGGGGAAACACCATATATTTT.

This clone was found once. This rearrangement joins TRBV10-1 to TRBJ2-1; D possibly corresponds to TRBD1 (6 bases). This CDR3 region has 13 residues. Trimming removed 7 bases from V and 6 bases from J, with 13 bases in between. CDR1 is WNHNN, CDR2 SYGVQD, per germline (reference sequence). The CDR3 sequence is CASTRQVTNEQFF. The CDR3 DNA reads TGCGCCAGCACCCGACAGGTCACCAATGAGCAGTTCTTC.

This chain links TRBV19 with TRBJ1-1; a weak D match, TRBD1 (5 bases). Trimming took off 6 bases at V and 4 bases at J, with 9 bases between the two ends. The CDR3 consists of 12 residues. Germline V gene data show CDR1 as LNHDA and CDR2 as SQIVND (reference sequence). CDR3 sequence: CASRSRVTEAFF. The DNA for the CDR3 is TGTGCCAGTAGATCCAGGGTCACTGAAGCTTTCTTT.

The chain carries TRBV6-5 and TRBJ2-7; D is unclear. This CDR3 has 14 amino acids. Trimming cost V 2 bases and J 3 bases, with 11 bases left between them. From germline, CDR1 is MNHEY and CDR2 SVGAGI. In nucleotides, the CDR3 is TGTGCCAGCAGTTACCGGTCTTTACTCTACGAGCAGTACTTC. This sequence encodes CASSYRSLLYEQYF.

This rearrangement joins TRBV27 to TRBJ2-7, with D perhaps being TRBD1 or TRBD2 (5 bases each). This CDR3 spans 17 amino acids. The germline V and J ends were trimmed by 4 bases and 2 bases, with 21 bases remaining between them. Per germline, CDR1 MNHEY and CDR2 SMNVEV (reference sequence). CDR3 protein: CASSYTGTSVMPYEQYF. In DNA form, the CDR3 reads TGTGCCAGCAGTTATACGGGGACGTCCGTGATGCCCTACGAGCAGTACTTC.

This clone was seen just once. This chain joins TRBV7-2 and TRBJ2-5, with TRBD2 identical over 13 bases. This CDR3 spans 16 amino acids. The germline V gene encodes CDR1 SGHTA and CDR2 FQGNSA. V lost 6 bases to trimming and J lost 4 bases; unmatched junction nucleotides: 8. DNA of the CDR3: TGTGCCAGCAGACCCACTAGCGGGGGGGGGCGAGAGACCCAGTACTTC. Its protein is CASRPTSGGGRETQYF.

J is TRBJ1-1 and V is TRBV6-1, with 7 nucleotides matching TRBD1. The germline V gene has CDR1 MNHNS and CDR2 SASEGT. The CDR3 is 14 amino acids. V lost 6 bases and J lost 3; bases outside the gene matches: 7. The CDR3 sequence: CASSLTGVHTEAFF. CDR3 DNA sequence: TGTGCCAGCAGCCTTACAGGGGTTCACACTGAAGCTTTCTTT.

The chain links TRBV28 to TRBJ2-6; no reliable D call. Germline CDR1 MDHEN, CDR2 SYDVKM. The length of the CDR3 is 18 residues. V gave up 5 bases and J gave up 5 bases, with 22 bases separating them. The CDR3 DNA follows: TGTGCCAGCAGTAGCCGTATCTTGACACAAAGTCGGGCCAACGTCCTGACTTTC. Its protein product is CASSSRILTQSRANVLTF.

This chain connects TRBV6-1 to TRBJ1-4; no reliable D call. This CDR3 spans 14 amino acids. Trimming removed 3 bases at V and 7 bases at J, with 12 bases between. Germline assignment: CDR1 MNHNS and CDR2 SASEGT. The CDR3 protein is CASSDGPLGEKLFF. The DNA for the CDR3 is TGTGCCAGCAGTGATGGCCCTTTAGGTGAAAAACTGTTTTTT.

The chain couples TRBV11-2 to TRBJ1-3; tentatively, D is TRBD1 (5 bases). Trimming removed 7 bases at V and 4 bases at J, with 17 bases between. The CDR3 is made up of 15 amino acids. In germline, CDR1 is SGHAT, CDR2 FQNNGV. Written as DNA, the CDR3 is TGTGCCAGCACCGGCATTGGGGGGAGAGGAAACACCATATATTTT. It codes for CASTGIGGRGNTIYF.

CDR3: CASSLGGAGGRETQYF. As DNA, the CDR3 is TGTGCCAGCAGCCTGGGTGGGGCAGGAGGACGGGAGACCCAGTACTTC. This chain connects TRBV11-3 to TRBJ2-5; D is possibly TRBD1 or TRBD2 (5 bases each). Per germline, CDR1 SGHNT and CDR2 YENEEA. This CDR3 is 16 amino acids long. Trimming cost V 5 bases and J 5 bases, with 21 bases left between them.

The rearrangement links TRBV19 to TRBJ2-1; D uncertain. Trimming took off 6 bases at V and 4 bases at J, with 13 bases between the two ends. Germline V gives CDR1 LNHDA, CDR2 SQIVND (reference sequence). This CDR3 has 14 amino acids. DNA of the CDR3: TGTGCCAGTAGGGACCACCGAGTATACAATGAGCAGTTCTTC. Translation gives CASRDHRVYNEQFF.

This sequence joins TRBV4-1 and TRBJ1-6; 12 positions agree with TRBD1. Germline trimming cut 5 bases from V and 8 bases from J; bases unmatched to any gene: 7. This CDR3 has 16 residues. From germline, CDR1 is MGHRA and CDR2 YSYEKL. CDR3 region: CASSNLGQGAYSPLHF. DNA for the CDR3: TGCGCCAGCAGCAACCTGGGACAGGGGGCTTATTCACCCCTCCACTTT.

The gene calls are TRBV7-6 and TRBJ2-4; D possibly uses TRBD1 or TRBD2 (5 bases each). The CDR3 is 15 residues long. Germline loops: CDR1 SGHVS, CDR2 FNYEAQ. V lost 5 bases, J lost 7 bases, and 18 bases lay in between. CDR3 DNA sequence: TGTGCCAGCAGCCCTACATTGGGACGGGGTAACATTCAGTACTTC. Protein sequence: CASSPTLGRGNIQYF.

Notes on this clone: The same CDR3 also results from other DNA sequences found in this sample. The V call is TRBV18, the J call TRBJ1-1, with D uncertain. Between the trimmed V and J ends, which lost 0 bases and 0 bases, there was a span of 5 bases. This CDR3 has 14 amino acids. From germline, CDR1 is KGHSH and CDR2 LQKENI. The CDR3 DNA is TGTGCCAGCTCACCACCGTCAGTGAACACTGAAGCTTTCTTT. Protein: CASSPPSVNTEAFF.

The chain uses TRBV11-2 and TRBJ2-7; weak D call: TRBD2 (6 bases). This CDR3 has 15 residues. V lost 2 bases and J 5 bases, leaving 16 bases between the germline ends. CDR1 is SGHAT, CDR2 FQNNGV, per germline. The DNA for the CDR3 is TGTGCCAGCAGCTTAACCGGGGCGGGGTTCCACGAGCAGTACTTC. Translating it yields CASSLTGAGFHEQYF.

J is TRBJ1-4 and V is TRBV7-2; TRBD1 is a possible D gene (6 bases). Germline values: CDR1 SGHTA, CDR2 FQGNSA. The CDR3 is 16 amino acids. V was pared by 4 bases and J by 3 bases, with 15 bases between. CDR3 DNA sequence: TGTGCCAGCAGCTCTCACGCAGGGGTTGCTAATGAAAAACTGTTTTTT. Protein product: CASSSHAGVANEKLFF. Full variable domain (remainder filled in from reference TRBV7-2 and TRBJ1-4): GAGVSQSPSNKVTEKGKDVELRCDPISGHTALYWYRQSLGQGLEFLIYFQGNSAPDKSGLPSDRFSAERTGGSVSTLTIQRTQQEDSAVYLCASSSHAGVANEKLFFGSGTQLSVL.